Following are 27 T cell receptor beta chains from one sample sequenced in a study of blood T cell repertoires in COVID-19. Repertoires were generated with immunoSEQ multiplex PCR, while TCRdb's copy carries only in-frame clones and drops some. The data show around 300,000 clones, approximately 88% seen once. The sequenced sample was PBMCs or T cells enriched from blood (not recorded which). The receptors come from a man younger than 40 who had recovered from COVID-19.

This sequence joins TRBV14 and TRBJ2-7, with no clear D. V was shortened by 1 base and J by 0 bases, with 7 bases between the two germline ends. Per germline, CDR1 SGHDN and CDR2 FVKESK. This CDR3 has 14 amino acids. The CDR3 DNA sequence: TGTGCCAGCAGCCAAGCTAGTAGCTCCTACGAGCAGTACTTC. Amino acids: CASSQASSSYEQYF.

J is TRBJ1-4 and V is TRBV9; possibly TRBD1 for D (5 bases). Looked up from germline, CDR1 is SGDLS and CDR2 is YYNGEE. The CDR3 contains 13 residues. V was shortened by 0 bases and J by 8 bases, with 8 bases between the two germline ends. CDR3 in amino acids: CASSVEDSEKLFF. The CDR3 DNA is TGTGCCAGCAGCGTAGAAGACAGCGAAAAACTGTTTTTT.

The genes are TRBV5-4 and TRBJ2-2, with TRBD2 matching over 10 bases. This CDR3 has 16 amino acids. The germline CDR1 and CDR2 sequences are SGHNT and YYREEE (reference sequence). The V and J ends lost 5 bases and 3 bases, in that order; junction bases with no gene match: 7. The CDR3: CASSFSGGSYTGELFF. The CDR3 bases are TGTGCCAGCAGTTTTAGCGGGGGGTCGTACACCGGGGAGCTGTTTTTT.

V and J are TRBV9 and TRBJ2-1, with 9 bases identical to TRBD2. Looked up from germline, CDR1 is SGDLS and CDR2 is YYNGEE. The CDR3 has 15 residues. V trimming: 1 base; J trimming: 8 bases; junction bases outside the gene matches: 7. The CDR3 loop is CASSVTSGGLYEQFF. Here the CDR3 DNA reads TGTGCCAGCAGCGTAACGAGCGGGGGGTTATATGAGCAGTTCTTC.

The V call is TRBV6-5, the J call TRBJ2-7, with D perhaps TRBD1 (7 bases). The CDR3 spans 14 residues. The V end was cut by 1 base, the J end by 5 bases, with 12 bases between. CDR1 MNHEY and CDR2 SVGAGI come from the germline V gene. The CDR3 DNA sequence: TGTGCCAGCAGTTACTACAGGGGAGGAGACGAGCAGTACTTC. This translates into CASSYYRGGDEQYF.

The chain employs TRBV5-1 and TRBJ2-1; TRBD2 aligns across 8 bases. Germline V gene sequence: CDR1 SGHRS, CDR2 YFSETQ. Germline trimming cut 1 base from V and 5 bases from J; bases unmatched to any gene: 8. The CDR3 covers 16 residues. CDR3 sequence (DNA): TGCGCCAGCAGCTTGTTCATCGGGGGGGCCGACAATGAGCAGTTCTTC. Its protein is CASSLFIGGADNEQFF.

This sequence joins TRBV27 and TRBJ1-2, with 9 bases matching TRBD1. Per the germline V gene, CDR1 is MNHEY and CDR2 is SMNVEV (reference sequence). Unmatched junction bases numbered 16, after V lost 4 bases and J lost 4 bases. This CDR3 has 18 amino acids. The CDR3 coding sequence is TGTGCCAGCAGTTCCTTGGGACAGGGCAGTAAACAATTCTATGGCTACACCTTC. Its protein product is CASSSLGQGSKQFYGYTF.

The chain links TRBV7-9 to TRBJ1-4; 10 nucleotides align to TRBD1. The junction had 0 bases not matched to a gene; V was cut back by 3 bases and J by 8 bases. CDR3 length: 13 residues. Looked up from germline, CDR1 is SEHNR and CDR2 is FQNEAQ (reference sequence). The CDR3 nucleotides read TGTGCCAGCAGCTTGGGACAGGGGGAAAAACTGTTTTTT. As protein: CASSLGQGEKLFF.

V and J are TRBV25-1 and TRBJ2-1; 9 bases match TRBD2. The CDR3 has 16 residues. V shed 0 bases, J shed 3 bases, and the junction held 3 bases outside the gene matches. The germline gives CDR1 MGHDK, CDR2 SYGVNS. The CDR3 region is CASSEYGSGGYNEQFF. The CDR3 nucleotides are TGTGCCAGCAGTGAATACGGTAGCGGGGGCTACAATGAGCAGTTCTTC.

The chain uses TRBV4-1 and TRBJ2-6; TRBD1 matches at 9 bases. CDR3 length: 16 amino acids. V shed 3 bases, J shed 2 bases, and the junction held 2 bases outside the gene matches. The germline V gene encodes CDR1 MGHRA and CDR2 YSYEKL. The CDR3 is CASSHRTGAGANVLTF. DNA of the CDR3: TGCGCCAGCAGCCACCGGACAGGGGCTGGGGCCAACGTCCTGACTTTC.

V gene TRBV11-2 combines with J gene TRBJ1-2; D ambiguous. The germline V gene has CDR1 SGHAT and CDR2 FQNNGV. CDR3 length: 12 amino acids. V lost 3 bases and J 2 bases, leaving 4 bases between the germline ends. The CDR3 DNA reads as TGTGCCAGCAGCTTGGAGAACTATGGCTACACCTTC. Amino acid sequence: CASSLENYGYTF.

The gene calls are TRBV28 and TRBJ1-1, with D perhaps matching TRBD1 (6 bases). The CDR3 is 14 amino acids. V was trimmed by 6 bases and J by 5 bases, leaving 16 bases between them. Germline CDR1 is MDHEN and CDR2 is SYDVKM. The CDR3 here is CASSPQGRRTEAFF. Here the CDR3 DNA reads TGTGCCAGCAGCCCTCAGGGGCGTAGGACTGAAGCTTTCTTT.

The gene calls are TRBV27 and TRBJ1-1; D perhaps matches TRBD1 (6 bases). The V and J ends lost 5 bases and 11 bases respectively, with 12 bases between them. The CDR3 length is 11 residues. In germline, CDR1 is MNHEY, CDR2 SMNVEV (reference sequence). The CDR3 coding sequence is TGTGCCAGCAGTAACAGGGTTCGGGCTTTCTTT. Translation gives CASSNRVRAFF.

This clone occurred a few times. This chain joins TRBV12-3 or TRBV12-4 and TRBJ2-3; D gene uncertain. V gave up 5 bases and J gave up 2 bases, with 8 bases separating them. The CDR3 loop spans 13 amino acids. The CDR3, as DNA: TGTGCCAGCAGTCCCTCCTACACAGATACGCAGTATTTT. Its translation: CASSPSYTDTQYF.

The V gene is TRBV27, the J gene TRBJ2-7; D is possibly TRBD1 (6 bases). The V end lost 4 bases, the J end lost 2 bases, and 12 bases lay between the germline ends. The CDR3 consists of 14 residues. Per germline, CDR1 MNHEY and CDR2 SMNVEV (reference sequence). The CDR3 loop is CASSYRESTYEQYF. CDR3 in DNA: TGTGCCAGCAGTTACAGGGAGTCCACCTACGAGCAGTACTTC.

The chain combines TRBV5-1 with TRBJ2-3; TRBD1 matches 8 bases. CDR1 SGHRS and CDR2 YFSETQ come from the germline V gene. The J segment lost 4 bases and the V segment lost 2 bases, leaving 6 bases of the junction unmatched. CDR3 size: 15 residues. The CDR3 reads CASSFRGRGADTQYF. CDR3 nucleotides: TGCGCCAGCAGCTTCAGGGGGCGCGGGGCAGATACGCAGTATTTT.

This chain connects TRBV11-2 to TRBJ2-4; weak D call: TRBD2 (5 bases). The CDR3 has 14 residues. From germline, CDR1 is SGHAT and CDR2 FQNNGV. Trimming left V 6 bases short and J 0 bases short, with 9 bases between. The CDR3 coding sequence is TGTGCCAGCAGTTCCGGACTAGCCAAAAACATTCAGTACTTC. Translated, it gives CASSSGLAKNIQYF.

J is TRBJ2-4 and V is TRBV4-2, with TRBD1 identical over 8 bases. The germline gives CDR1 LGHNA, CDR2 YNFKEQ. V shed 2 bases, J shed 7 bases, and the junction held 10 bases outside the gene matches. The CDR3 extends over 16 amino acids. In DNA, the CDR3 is TGTGCCAGCAGCCAACAACTCTTGGACAGGGAGAACATTCAGTACTTC. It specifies CASSQQLLDRENIQYF.

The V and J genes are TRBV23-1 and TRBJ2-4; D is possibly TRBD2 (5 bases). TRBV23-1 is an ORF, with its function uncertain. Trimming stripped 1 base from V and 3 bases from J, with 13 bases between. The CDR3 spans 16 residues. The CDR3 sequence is CASSQLSPGGKNIQYF. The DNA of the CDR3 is TGCGCCAGCAGTCAATTATCGCCCGGAGGCAAAAACATTCAGTACTTC.

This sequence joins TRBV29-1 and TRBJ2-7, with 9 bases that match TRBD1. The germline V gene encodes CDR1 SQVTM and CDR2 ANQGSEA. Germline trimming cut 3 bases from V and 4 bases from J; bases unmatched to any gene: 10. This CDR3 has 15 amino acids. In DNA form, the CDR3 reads TGCAGCGTTGAGGCACCGGGACAGGGTGGATACGAGCAGTACTTC. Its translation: CSVEAPGQGGYEQYF.

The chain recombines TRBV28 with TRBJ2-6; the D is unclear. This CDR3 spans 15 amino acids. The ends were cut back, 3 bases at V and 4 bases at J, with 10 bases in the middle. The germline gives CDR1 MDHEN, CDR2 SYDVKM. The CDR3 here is CASSLQRTGANVLTF. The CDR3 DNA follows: TGTGCCAGCAGTTTGCAGCGAACCGGGGCCAACGTCCTGACTTTC.

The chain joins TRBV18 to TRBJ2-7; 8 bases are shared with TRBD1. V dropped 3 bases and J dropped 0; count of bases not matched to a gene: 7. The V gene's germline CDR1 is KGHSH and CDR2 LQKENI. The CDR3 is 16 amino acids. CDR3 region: CASSPLTGALSYEQYF. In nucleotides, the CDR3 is TGTGCCAGCTCACCCCTGACAGGGGCGCTCTCCTACGAGCAGTACTTC.

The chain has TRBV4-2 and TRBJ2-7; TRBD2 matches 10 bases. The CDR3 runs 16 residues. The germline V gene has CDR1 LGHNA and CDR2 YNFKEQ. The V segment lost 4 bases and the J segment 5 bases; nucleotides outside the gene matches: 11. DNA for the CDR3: TGTGCCAGCAGCCCTGAAGGGGAGCGGGGGGGGCACGAGCAGTACTTC. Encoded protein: CASSPEGERGGHEQYF.

In nucleotides, the CDR3 is TGTGCCAGCAGCTTGTGGCAGGGAAACACTGAAGCTTTCTTT. Protein sequence: CASSLWQGNTEAFF. V usage is TRBV5-4 and J usage is TRBJ1-1; TRBD1 might be the D (5 bases). Germline V gives CDR1 SGHNT, CDR2 YYREEE (reference sequence). V was clipped by 1 base and J by 2 bases, with 9 bases between them. The CDR3 is made up of 14 amino acids.

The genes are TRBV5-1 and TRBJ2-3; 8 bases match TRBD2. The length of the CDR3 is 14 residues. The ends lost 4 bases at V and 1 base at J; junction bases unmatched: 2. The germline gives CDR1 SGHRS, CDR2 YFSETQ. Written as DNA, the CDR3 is TGCGCCAGCAGCCCAGCGGGGGGCACAGATACGCAGTATTTT. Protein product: CASSPAGGTDTQYF. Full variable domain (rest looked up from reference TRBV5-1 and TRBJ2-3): KAGVTQTPRYLIKTRGQQVTLSCSPISGHRSVSWYQQTPGQGLQFLFEYFSETQRNKGNFPGRFSGRQFSNSRSEMNVSTLELGDSALYLCASSPAGGTDTQYFGPGTRLTVL.

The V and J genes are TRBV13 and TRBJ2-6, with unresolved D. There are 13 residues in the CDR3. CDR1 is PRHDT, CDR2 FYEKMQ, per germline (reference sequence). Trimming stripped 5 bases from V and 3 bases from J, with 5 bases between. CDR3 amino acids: CASSPGGANVLTF. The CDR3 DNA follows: TGTGCCAGCAGCCCGGGTGGGGCCAACGTCCTGACTTTC.

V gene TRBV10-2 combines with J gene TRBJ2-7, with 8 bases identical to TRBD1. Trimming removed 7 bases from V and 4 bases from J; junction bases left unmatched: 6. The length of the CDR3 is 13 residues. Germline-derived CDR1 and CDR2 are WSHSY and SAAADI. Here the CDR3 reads CASTGTGPYEQYF. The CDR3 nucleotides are TGCGCCAGCACCGGGACAGGACCATACGAGCAGTACTTC.